What follows are 8 T cell receptor beta chains derived from one specimen sequenced in a study of blood T cell repertoires in COVID-19. Repertoires were generated with immunoSEQ multiplex PCR, while TCRdb's copy carries only in-frame clones and drops some. The table records about 160,000 clones, about four fifths of them present only once. Material: peripheral blood. These receptors all come from a man aged 65 to 85 who had recovered from COVID-19.

The CDR3 sequence: CASSLPPADRRGQQFF. Written as DNA, the CDR3 is TGTGCCAGCAGTTTACCCCCCGCGGACAGGAGGGGGCAGCAGTTCTTC. This chain connects TRBV28 to TRBJ2-1, with D possibly matching TRBD1 (7 bases). The CDR3 spans 16 residues. V gave up 2 bases and J gave up 11 bases, with 22 bases separating them. The germline V gene has CDR1 MDHEN and CDR2 SYDVKM.

This clone showed up just a few times. In DNA form, the CDR3 reads TGTGCCAGCAGCTTGGGTCCAGGGAACACTGAAGCTTTCTTT. Its protein product is CASSLGPGNTEAFF. The gene calls are TRBV5-6 and TRBJ1-1; the D is unclear. Germline V CDR1 and CDR2: SGHDT, YYEEEE. CDR3 size: 14 residues. The V and J ends lost 0 bases and 1 base respectively, with 7 bases between them. Full variable domain (missing parts from reference TRBV5-6 and TRBJ1-1): DAGVTQSPTHLIKTRGQQVTLRCSPKSGHDTVSWYQQALGQGPQFIFQYYEEEERQRGNFPDRFSGHQFPNYSSELNVNALLLGDSALYLCASSLGPGNTEAFFGQGTRLTVV.

The J gene is TRBJ1-3, the V gene TRBV18; TRBD1 might be the D (6 bases). This CDR3 comprises 16 residues. Germline CDR1 KGHSH, CDR2 LQKENI. V lost 2 bases and J 4 bases, leaving 15 bases between the germline ends. Written as DNA, the CDR3 is TGTGCCAGCTCACCAGTCGACAGGTCTTCAGGAAACACCATATATTTT. Its protein is CASSPVDRSSGNTIYF.

This clone was recorded once. This chain joins TRBV7-2 and TRBJ1-3, with a tentative D call TRBD1 (6 bases). Germline V gene lookup returns CDR1 SGHTA and CDR2 FQGNSA. Trimming pared 1 base from V and 3 bases from J, leaving 13 bases between. The CDR3 loop spans 16 amino acids. The CDR3 reads CASSLVGQSSGNTIYF. Written as DNA, the CDR3 is TGTGCCAGCAGCTTAGTCGGACAGTCGAGTGGAAACACCATATATTTT.

The chain carries TRBV25-1 and TRBJ2-7, with D possibly being TRBD2 (6 bases). Per the germline V gene, CDR1 is MGHDK and CDR2 is SYGVNS. Trimming removed 2 bases from V and 3 bases from J, with 11 bases in between. This CDR3 comprises 14 residues. CDR3 sequence: CASSEPADYYEQYF. The DNA for the CDR3 is TGTGCCAGCAGTGAACCAGCGGACTACTACGAGCAGTACTTC.

The V gene is TRBV27, the J gene TRBJ2-2; 13 bases are shared with TRBD2. V shed 0 bases and J 7 bases; nucleotides not matched to a gene: 5. This CDR3 comprises 17 residues. The germline gives CDR1 MNHEY, CDR2 SMNVEV (reference sequence). The CDR3 DNA reads TGTGCCAGCAGTTTATCCAGGACTAGCGGGAGCTTCGGGGAGCTGTTTTTT. Translated, it gives CASSLSRTSGSFGELFF.

J is TRBJ2-7 and V is TRBV29-1; perhaps TRBD1 as D (5 bases). V shed 5 bases and J shed 2 bases, with 28 bases lying between them. The CDR3 has 18 residues. In germline, CDR1 is SQVTM, CDR2 ANQGSEA. CDR3 nucleotides: TGCAGCGTTCAAAGCACGCCGGACACCCCTCCCCTCACCTACGAGCAGTACTTC. Translated, it gives CSVQSTPDTPPLTYEQYF.

The V gene is TRBV4-1, the J gene TRBJ1-2; 8 bases are shared with TRBD1. Trimming took 1 base from V and 3 from J; bases not matched to a gene: 4. Germline values: CDR1 MGHRA, CDR2 YSYEKL. This CDR3 has 15 amino acids. CDR3 in DNA: TGCGCCAGCAGCCAAGTTGGACAGGGAGACTATGGCTACACCTTC. Amino acids: CASSQVGQGDYGYTF.